The clone carrying this TCR beta chain was counted at least ten times. Its target is unknown. This specimen belongs to a study of breast tumors, draining lymph nodes, adjacent tissues. MiXCR, applied by TCRdb to the multiplex PCR reads, yields one record per CDR3 protein. Here the sample spans some 150,000 distinct CDR3 sequences, under 25% being singletons. The CDR3 runs to 17 residues. Per germline, CDR1 SGHDT and CDR2 YYEEEE. V dropped 2 bases and J dropped 1 base, with 15 bases sitting between them. Breast cancer patients provided tissue from their axillary draining lymph nodes. Study findings and constraints: Findings are consistent with lymph node origin and intratumoral expansion of most tumor T cells. Tumor repertoires ranked between lymph nodes and nontumor tissue in diversity, with V and J gene preferences. That most tumor T cells come from lymph nodes remained unproven. Tumor and nontumor repertoires were significantly more similar in luminal-like than in basal-like breast cancer.

The chain recombines TRBV5-6 with TRBJ2-2; no reliable D call. What was sequenced was axillary lymph node tissue. This sequence originates from a female donor with breast cancer. Some clones in this sample may be carry-over from other donors' samples. The CDR3 DNA sequence: TGTGCCAGCAGCTTACGTTTATTAAGGGAGAACACCGGGGAGCTGTTTTTT. This gives the protein CASSLRLLRENTGELFF. Filled out from reference TRBV5-6 and TRBJ2-2, the complete variable domain reads DAGVTQSPTHLIKTRGQQVTLRCSPKSGHDTVSWYQQALGQGPQFIFQYYEEEERQRGNFPDRFSGHQFPNYSSELNVNALLLGDSALYLCASSLRLLRENTGELFFGEGSRLTVL.